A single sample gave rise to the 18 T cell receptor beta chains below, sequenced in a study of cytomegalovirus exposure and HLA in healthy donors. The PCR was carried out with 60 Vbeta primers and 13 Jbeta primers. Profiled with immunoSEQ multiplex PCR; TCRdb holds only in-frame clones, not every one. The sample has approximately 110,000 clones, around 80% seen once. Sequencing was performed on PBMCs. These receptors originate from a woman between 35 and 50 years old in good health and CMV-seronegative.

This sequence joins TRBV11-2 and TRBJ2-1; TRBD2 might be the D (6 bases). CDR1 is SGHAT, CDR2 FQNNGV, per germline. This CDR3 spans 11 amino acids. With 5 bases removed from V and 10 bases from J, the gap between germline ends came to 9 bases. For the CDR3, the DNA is TGTGCCAGCAGCCGTACTAGCGAGCAGTTCTTC. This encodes CASSRTSEQFF. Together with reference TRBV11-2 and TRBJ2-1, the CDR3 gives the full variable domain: EAGVAQSPRYKIIEKRQSVAFWCNPISGHATLYWYQQILGQGPKLLIQFQNNGVVDDSQLPKDRFSAERLKGVDSTLKIQPAKLEDSAVYLCASSRTSEQFFGPGTRLTVL.

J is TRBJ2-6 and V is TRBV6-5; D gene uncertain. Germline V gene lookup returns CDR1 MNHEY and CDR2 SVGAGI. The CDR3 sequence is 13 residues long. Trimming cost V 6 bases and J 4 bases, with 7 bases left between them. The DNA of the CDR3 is TGTGCCAGCAGCCCACTCGGGGCCAACGTCCTGACTTTC. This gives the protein CASSPLGANVLTF.

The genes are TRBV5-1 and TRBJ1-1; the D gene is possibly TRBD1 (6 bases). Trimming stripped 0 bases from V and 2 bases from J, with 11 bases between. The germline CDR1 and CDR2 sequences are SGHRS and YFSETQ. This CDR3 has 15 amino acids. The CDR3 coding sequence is TGCGCCAGCAGCTTGGGATGGACAGTCAACACTGAAGCTTTCTTT. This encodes CASSLGWTVNTEAFF.

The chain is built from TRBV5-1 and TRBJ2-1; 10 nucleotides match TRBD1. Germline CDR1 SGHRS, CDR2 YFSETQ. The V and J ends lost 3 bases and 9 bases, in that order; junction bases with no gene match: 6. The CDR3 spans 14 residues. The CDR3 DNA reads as TGCGCCAGCAGCTGGACAGGGGGACAGGGTGAGCAGTTCTTC. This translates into CASSWTGGQGEQFF.

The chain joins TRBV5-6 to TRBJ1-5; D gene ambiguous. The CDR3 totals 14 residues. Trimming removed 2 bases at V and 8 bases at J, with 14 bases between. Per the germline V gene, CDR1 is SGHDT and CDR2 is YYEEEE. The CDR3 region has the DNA TGTGCCAGCAGCTTAATGTCCGAGAGAAAGCCCCAGCATTTT. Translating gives CASSLMSERKPQHF.

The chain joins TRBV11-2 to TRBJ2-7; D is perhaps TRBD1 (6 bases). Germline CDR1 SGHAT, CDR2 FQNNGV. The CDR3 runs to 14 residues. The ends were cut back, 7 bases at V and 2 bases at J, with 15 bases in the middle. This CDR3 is CASTITGQPYEQYF. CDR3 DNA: TGTGCCAGCACAATTACAGGACAGCCCTACGAGCAGTACTTC.

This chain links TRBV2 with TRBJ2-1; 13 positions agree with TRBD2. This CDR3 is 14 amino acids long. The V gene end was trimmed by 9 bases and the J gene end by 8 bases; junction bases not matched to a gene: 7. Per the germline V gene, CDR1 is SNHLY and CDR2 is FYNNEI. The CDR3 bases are TGTGCCAGGAGCCGGACTAGCGGGAGCTATGAGCAGTTCTTC. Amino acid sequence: CARSRTSGSYEQFF.

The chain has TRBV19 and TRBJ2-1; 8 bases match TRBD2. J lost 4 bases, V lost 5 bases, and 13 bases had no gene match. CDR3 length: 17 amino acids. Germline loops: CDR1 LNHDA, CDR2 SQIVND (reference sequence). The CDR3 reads CASSLGGRLAPYNEQFF. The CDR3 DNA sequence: TGTGCCAGTAGTTTAGGAGGAAGACTAGCGCCTTACAATGAGCAGTTCTTC.

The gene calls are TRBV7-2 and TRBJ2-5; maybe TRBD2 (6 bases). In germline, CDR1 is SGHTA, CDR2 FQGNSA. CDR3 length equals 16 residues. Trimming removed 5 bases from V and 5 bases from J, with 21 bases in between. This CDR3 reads CASSPWGGLLVETQYF. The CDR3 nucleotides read TGTGCCAGCAGCCCCTGGGGAGGCTTGTTGGTGGAGACCCAGTACTTC.

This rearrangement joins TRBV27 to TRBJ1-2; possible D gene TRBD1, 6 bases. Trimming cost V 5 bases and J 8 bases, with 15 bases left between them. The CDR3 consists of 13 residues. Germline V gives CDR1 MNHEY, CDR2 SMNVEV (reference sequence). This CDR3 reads CASSPQGIIGYTF. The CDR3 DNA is TGTGCCAGCAGTCCTCAGGGGATCATAGGCTACACCTTC.

This CDR3 is CATSRTGAGNEKLFF. Here the CDR3 DNA reads TGTGCCACCTCGAGGACAGGGGCTGGTAATGAAAAACTGTTTTTT. J is TRBJ1-4 and V is TRBV7-9; 9 nucleotides align to TRBD1. CDR1 SEHNR and CDR2 FQNEAQ come from the germline V gene (reference sequence). The CDR3 sequence is 15 residues long. V trimming: 10 bases; J trimming: 4 bases; junction bases outside the gene matches: 10.

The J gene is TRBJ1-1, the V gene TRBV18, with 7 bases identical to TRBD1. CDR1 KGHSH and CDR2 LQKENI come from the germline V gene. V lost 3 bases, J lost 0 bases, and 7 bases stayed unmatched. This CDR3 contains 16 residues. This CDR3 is CASSPLGQSMNTEAFF. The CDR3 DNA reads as TGTGCCAGCTCACCGCTGGGACAGTCCATGAACACTGAAGCTTTCTTT.

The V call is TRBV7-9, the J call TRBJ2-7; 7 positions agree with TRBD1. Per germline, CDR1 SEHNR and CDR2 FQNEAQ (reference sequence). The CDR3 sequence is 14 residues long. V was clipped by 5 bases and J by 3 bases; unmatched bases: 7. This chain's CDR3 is CASSPDRANYEQYF. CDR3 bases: TGTGCCAGCAGCCCAGACAGGGCCAACTACGAGCAGTACTTC.

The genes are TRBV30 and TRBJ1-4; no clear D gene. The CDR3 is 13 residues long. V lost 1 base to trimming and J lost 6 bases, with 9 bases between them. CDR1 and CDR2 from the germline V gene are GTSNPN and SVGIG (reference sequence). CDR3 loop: CAWSAGNDEKLFF. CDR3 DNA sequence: TGTGCCTGGAGTGCGGGGAACGATGAAAAACTGTTTTTT.

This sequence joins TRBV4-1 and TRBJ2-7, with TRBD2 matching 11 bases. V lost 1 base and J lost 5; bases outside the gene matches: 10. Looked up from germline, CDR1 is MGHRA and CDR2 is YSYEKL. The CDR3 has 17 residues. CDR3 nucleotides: TGCGCCAGCAGCCAAGCAGCCCGACTAGCGGGAATCAACGAGCAGTACTTC. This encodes CASSQAARLAGINEQYF.

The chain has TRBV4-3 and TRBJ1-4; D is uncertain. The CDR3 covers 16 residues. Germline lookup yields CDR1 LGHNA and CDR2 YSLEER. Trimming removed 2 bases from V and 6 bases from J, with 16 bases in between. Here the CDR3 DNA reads TGCGCCAGCAGCCAACTGGGTTTCCCCGGGGATGAAAAACTGTTTTTT. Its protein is CASSQLGFPGDEKLFF.

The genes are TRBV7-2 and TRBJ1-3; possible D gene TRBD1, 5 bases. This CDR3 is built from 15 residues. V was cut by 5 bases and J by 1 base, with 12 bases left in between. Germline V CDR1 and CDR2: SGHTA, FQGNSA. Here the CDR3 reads CASSAGPGSGNTIYF. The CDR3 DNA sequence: TGTGCCAGCAGCGCCGGTCCAGGGTCTGGAAACACCATATATTTT. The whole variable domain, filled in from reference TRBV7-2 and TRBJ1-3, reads GAGVSQSPSNKVTEKGKDVELRCDPISGHTALYWYRQSLGQGLEFLIYFQGNSAPDKSGLPSDRFSAERTGGSVSTLTIQRTQQEDSAVYLCASSAGPGSGNTIYFGEGSWLTVV.

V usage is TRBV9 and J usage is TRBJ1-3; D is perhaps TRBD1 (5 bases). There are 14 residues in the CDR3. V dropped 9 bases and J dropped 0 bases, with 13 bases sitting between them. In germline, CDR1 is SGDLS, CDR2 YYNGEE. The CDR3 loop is CATGWRNSGNTIYF. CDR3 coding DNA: TGTGCCACAGGGTGGAGAAACTCTGGAAACACCATATATTTT.